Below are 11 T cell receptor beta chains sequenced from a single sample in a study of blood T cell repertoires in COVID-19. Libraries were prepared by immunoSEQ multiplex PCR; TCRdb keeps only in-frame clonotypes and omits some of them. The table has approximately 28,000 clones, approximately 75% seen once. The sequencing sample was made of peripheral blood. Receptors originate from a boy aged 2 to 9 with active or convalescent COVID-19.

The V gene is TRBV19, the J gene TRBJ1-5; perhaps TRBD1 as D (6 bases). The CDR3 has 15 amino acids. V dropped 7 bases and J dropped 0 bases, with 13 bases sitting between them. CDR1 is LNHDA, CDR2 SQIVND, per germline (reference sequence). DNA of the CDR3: TGTGCCAGTAAGGGGGGGGGATCTAGCAATCAGCCCCAGCATTTT. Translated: CASKGGGSSNQPQHF. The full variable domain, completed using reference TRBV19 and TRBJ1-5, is DGGITQSPKYLFRKEGQNVTLSCEQNLNHDAMYWYRQDPGQGLRLIYYSQIVNDFQKGDIAEGYSVSREKKESFPLTVTSAQKNPTAFYLCASKGGGSSNQPQHFGDGTRLSIL.

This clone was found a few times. The CDR3: CAWSPGTVSYEQYF. As DNA, the CDR3 is TGTGCCTGGAGTCCCGGGACAGTCTCCTACGAGCAGTACTTC. The chain joins TRBV30 to TRBJ2-7, with 7 bases matching TRBD1. V was clipped by 2 bases and J by 0 bases; unmatched bases: 4. The length of the CDR3 is 14 residues. The germline V gene encodes CDR1 GTSNPN and CDR2 SVGIG (reference sequence).

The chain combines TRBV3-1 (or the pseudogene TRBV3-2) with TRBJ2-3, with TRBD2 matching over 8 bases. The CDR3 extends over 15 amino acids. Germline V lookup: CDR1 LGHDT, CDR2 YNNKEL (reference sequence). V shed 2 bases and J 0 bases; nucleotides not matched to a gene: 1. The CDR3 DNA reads TGTGCCAGCAGCCAAATAGCGGGAAGCACAGATACGCAGTATTTT. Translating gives CASSQIAGSTDTQYF.

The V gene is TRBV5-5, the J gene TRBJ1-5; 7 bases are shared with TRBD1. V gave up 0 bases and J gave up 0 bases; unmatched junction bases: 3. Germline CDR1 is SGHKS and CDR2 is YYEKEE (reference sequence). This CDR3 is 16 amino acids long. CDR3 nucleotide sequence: TGTGCCAGCAGCTTGGGAGGGACAGATAGCAATCAGCCCCAGCATTTT. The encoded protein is CASSLGGTDSNQPQHF.

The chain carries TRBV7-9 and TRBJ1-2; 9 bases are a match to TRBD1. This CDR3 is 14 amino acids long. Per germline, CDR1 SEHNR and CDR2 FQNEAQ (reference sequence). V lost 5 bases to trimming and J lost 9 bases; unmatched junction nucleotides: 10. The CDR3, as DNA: TGTGCCAGCAGCCCAGACAGGGGGAACTTTCGCTACACCTTC. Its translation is CASSPDRGNFRYTF.

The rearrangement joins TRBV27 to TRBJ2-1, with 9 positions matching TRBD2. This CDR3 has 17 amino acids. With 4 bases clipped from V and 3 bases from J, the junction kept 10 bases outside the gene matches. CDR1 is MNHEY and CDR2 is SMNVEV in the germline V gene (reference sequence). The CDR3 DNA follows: TGTGCCAGCAGTTCCTCCCGACTAGCGGACAACTACAATGAGCAGTTCTTC. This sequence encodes CASSSSRLADNYNEQFF.

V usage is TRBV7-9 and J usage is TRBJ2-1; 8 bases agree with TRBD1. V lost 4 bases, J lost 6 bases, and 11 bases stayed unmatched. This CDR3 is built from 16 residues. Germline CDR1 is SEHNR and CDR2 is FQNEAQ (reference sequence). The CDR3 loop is CASSSRSGTGLNEQFF. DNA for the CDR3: TGTGCCAGCAGCTCCCGTTCCGGGACAGGTCTCAATGAGCAGTTCTTC.

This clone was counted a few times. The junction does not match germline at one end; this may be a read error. The CDR3 coding sequence is TGCGCCAGATGGACGACAGGGGACAACGTCCTGACTTTC. This encodes CARWTTGDNVLTF. The chain carries TRBV10-1 and TRBJ2-6; 8 nucleotides agree with TRBD1. CDR3 length: 13 amino acids. In germline, CDR1 is WNHNN, CDR2 SYGVQD (reference sequence).

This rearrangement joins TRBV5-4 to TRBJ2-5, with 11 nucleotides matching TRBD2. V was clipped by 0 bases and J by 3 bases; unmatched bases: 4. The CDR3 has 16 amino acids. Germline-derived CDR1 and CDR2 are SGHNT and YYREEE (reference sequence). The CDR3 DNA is TGTGCCAGCAGCTTGGAGGCGACTAGCGGGGAAGAGACCCAGTACTTC. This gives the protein CASSLEATSGEETQYF.

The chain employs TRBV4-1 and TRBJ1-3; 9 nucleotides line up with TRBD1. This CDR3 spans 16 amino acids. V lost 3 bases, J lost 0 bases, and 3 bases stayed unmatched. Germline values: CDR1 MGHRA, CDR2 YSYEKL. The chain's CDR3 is CASSQLQGASGNTIYF. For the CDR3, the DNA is TGCGCCAGCAGCCAGCTACAGGGGGCCTCTGGAAACACCATATATTTT.

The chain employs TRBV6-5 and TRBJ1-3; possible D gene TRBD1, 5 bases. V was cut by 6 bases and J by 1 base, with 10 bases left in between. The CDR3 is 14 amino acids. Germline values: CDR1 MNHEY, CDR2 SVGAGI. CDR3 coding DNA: TGTGCCAGCAGATTCAGGGTATCTGGAAACACCATATATTTT. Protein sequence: CASRFRVSGNTIYF.